One sample yielded the 21 T cell receptor beta chains listed below, sequenced in a study of regulatory and conventional T cells in RAG deficiency. Using immunoSEQ multiplex PCR, the repertoire was profiled, and TCRdb retains in-frame clones only, with some absent. The sample lists some 22,000 clones; more than 85% were seen once. The sorted conventional CD4+ T cells were CD25-low and CD127-high, with genomic DNA sequenced. Another study also made use of these data, one on regulatory T cells. That publication notes: Amplification used 52 TRBV primers and 13 TRBJ primers.

Material: CD4+ T cells sorted from blood. The receptors were sampled from a human donor in good health.

The chain is built from TRBV6-5 and TRBJ1-3; D might be TRBD1 (5 bases). CDR3 length: 15 residues. V lost 7 bases, J lost 0 bases, and 13 bases lay in between. Germline CDR1 reads MNHEY; CDR2 reads SVGAGI. As DNA, the CDR3 is TGTGCCAGCAAAAGGGGACGTCGCTCTGGAAACACCATATATTTT. Residues: CASKRGRRSGNTIYF.

The chain has TRBV27 and TRBJ2-1; perhaps TRBD2 as D (6 bases). From germline, CDR1 is MNHEY and CDR2 SMNVEV (reference sequence). V shed 3 bases and J shed 4 bases, with 13 bases lying between them. This CDR3 is built from 15 residues. The CDR3 sequence: CASSFRLALYNEQFF. In DNA, the CDR3 is TGTGCCAGCAGTTTTCGCCTAGCGTTATACAATGAGCAGTTCTTC.

V gene TRBV5-1 combines with J gene TRBJ2-1, with 14 positions matching TRBD2. V shed 0 bases, J shed 8 bases, and the junction held 4 bases outside the gene matches. CDR1 SGHRS and CDR2 YFSETQ come from the germline V gene. The CDR3 is 16 residues long. The CDR3 region is CASSLAPGLAGDEQFF. CDR3 bases: TGCGCCAGCAGCTTGGCTCCGGGACTAGCGGGAGATGAGCAGTTCTTC.

The rearrangement joins TRBV7-8 to TRBJ1-1, with D possibly matching TRBD1 (5 bases). Germline V CDR1 and CDR2: SGHVS, FQNEAQ. The V and J ends lost 8 bases and 3 bases respectively, with 19 bases between them. This CDR3 comprises 15 residues. This chain's CDR3 is CASGLTAGSYTEAFF. CDR3 DNA: TGTGCCAGCGGGCTGACAGCGGGATCATACACTGAAGCTTTCTTT.

V is TRBV18 and J is TRBJ2-7; 7 bases fit TRBD1. Germline V gene data show CDR1 as KGHSH and CDR2 as LQKENI. CDR3 length: 15 amino acids. Trimming at V came to 3 bases and at J to 0 bases, leaving 5 bases not matched to a gene. The CDR3 sequence: CASSPTGTASYEQYF. The CDR3 nucleotides read TGTGCCAGCTCACCTACCGGGACAGCCTCCTACGAGCAGTACTTC.

This chain uses TRBV5-1 with TRBJ2-1, with a possible D match to TRBD1 (5 bases). Trimming took off 1 base at V and 3 bases at J, with 14 bases between the two ends. The V gene's germline CDR1 is SGHRS and CDR2 YFSETQ. CDR3 length: 16 residues. CDR3 region: CASSLSPGLYYNEQFF. In nucleotides, the CDR3 is TGCGCCAGCAGCTTGTCTCCAGGGTTGTACTACAATGAGCAGTTCTTC.

The chain carries TRBV7-9 and TRBJ2-7; D is perhaps TRBD2 (6 bases). Germline V lookup: CDR1 SEHNR, CDR2 FQNEAQ (reference sequence). The CDR3 totals 14 residues. Between the trimmed V and J ends, which lost 5 bases and 6 bases, there was a span of 17 bases. The CDR3 sequence is CASSQDGGTGEQYF. The CDR3 DNA reads as TGTGCCAGCAGCCAGGATGGGGGGACGGGCGAGCAGTACTTC.

This chain joins TRBV2 and TRBJ1-6; D is possibly TRBD1 (5 bases). This CDR3 contains 15 residues. Germline-derived CDR1 and CDR2 are SNHLY and FYNNEI. Trimming stripped 3 bases from V and 5 bases from J, with 11 bases between. Here the CDR3 DNA reads TGTGCCAGCAGTGAGTGGAAGGGGCATAATTCACCCCTCCACTTT. Translated: CASSEWKGHNSPLHF.

The gene calls are TRBV28 and TRBJ1-4, with TRBD1 as a possible D gene (6 bases). Trimming took off 5 bases at V and 15 bases at J, with 19 bases between the two ends. The CDR3 has 13 residues. CDR1 MDHEN and CDR2 SYDVKM come from the germline V gene. CDR3: CASSQTPGVAVFF. The DNA of the CDR3 is TGTGCCAGCAGTCAAACTCCAGGGGTAGCAGTGTTTTTT.

The chain recombines TRBV27 with TRBJ2-3; TRBD2 matches at 8 bases. CDR1 MNHEY and CDR2 SMNVEV come from the germline V gene (reference sequence). V was clipped by 4 bases and J by 0 bases; unmatched bases: 6. This CDR3 spans 16 amino acids. This CDR3 reads CASSSGTRKSTDTQYF. The CDR3 DNA is TGTGCCAGCAGTTCAGGGACTAGGAAGAGCACAGATACGCAGTATTTT.

The rearrangement links TRBV7-2 to TRBJ1-4; D is possibly TRBD1 (5 bases). Germline-derived CDR1 and CDR2 are SGHTA and FQGNSA. Trimming took 1 base from V and 0 from J, leaving 9 bases between them. This CDR3 comprises 16 residues. The CDR3 spells CASSLVQGTTNEKLFF. CDR3 in DNA: TGTGCCAGCAGCTTAGTCCAGGGAACAACTAATGAAAAACTGTTTTTT.

Remarks on this clone: The junction departs from the called germline gene at one end, perhaps through a read error. The gene calls are TRBV18 and TRBJ2-5; perhaps TRBD2 as D (5 bases). The DNA matches TRBJ2-7 better at its end, which makes the J call doubtful. The CDR3 is made up of 14 amino acids. Germline V gives CDR1 KGHSH, CDR2 LQKENI. CDR3 in amino acids: CASSPVGDSSEQYF. CDR3 nucleotide sequence: TGTGCCAGCTCACCGGTCGGGGATTCCTCCGAGCAGTACTTC.

This clone occurred once. The rearrangement joins TRBV5-1 to TRBJ1-2, with a possible D match to TRBD1 (5 bases). V was shortened by 3 bases and J by 8 bases, with 14 bases between the two germline ends. CDR1 and CDR2 (germline): SGHRS, YFSETQ. This CDR3 comprises 13 residues. The CDR3 DNA follows: TGCGCCAGCAGCTATACAGGCGAGGGCGGCTACACCTTC. Translation: CASSYTGEGGYTF.

This chain links TRBV6-5 with TRBJ2-5; the D call may be TRBD1 or TRBD2 (5 bases each). CDR3 length: 15 residues. The V end lost 0 bases, the J end lost 1 base, and 9 bases lay between the germline ends. Germline lookup yields CDR1 MNHEY and CDR2 SVGAGI. DNA of the CDR3: TGTGCCAGCAGTTACTCGGGACGGCCCCAAGAGACCCAGTACTTC. Translating gives CASSYSGRPQETQYF.

The J gene is TRBJ2-7, the V gene TRBV7-9; 10 positions agree with TRBD1. The CDR3 contains 14 residues. Germline V gives CDR1 SEHNR, CDR2 FQNEAQ (reference sequence). The V gene end was trimmed by 5 bases and the J gene end by 6 bases; junction bases not matched to a gene: 7. DNA of the CDR3: TGTGCCAGCAGCCTGGCGGGACAGGGGACCGAGCAGTACTTC. It codes for CASSLAGQGTEQYF.

This clone is a singleton in its sample. V usage is TRBV6-1 and J usage is TRBJ2-7, with 9 bases aligning to TRBD2. Losses at the gene ends were 2 bases for V and 2 bases for J; bases not matched to a gene: 7. This CDR3 contains 16 residues. Per germline, CDR1 MNHNS and CDR2 SASEGT. CDR3 DNA: TGTGCCAGCAGTGAAATAGCTAGCGGGATCGCCTACGAGCAGTACTTC. It is translated as CASSEIASGIAYEQYF.

V gene TRBV19 combines with J gene TRBJ2-7; TRBD2 is a possible D gene (6 bases). The CDR3 consists of 12 residues. The V end lost 5 bases, the J end lost 7 bases, and 12 bases lay between the germline ends. Germline CDR1 and CDR2: LNHDA and SQIVND (reference sequence). DNA for the CDR3: TGTGCCAGTAGTGTGACGGCGGGGGAGCAGTACTTC. Encoded protein: CASSVTAGEQYF.

The chain has TRBV27 and TRBJ2-1; D remains unclear. Germline CDR1 is MNHEY and CDR2 is SMNVEV (reference sequence). Deletions cut 3 bases from V and 10 bases from J, with 25 bases between. This CDR3 spans 17 amino acids. This chain's CDR3 is CASSLIWLVSASNEQFF. CDR3 coding DNA: TGTGCCAGCAGTTTGATTTGGTTAGTGTCCGCATCGAACGAGCAGTTCTTC.

This clone has just a few counts. The chain joins TRBV5-6 to TRBJ2-1; D possibly corresponds to TRBD1 (7 bases). This CDR3 comprises 13 residues. Per the germline V gene, CDR1 is SGHDT and CDR2 is YYEEEE. The germline V and J ends were trimmed by 4 bases and 10 bases, with 15 bases remaining between them. CDR3 amino acids: CASSGGTVGEQFF. DNA of the CDR3: TGTGCCAGCAGCGGAGGGACAGTCGGGGAGCAGTTCTTC.

This clone appeared a single time. This sequence joins TRBV5-1 and TRBJ1-2; 9 bases map to TRBD1. The CDR3 runs 14 residues. CDR1 and CDR2 (germline): SGHRS, YFSETQ. The V segment lost 5 bases and the J segment 2 bases; nucleotides outside the gene matches: 4. The CDR3 here is CASSWDRANYGYTF. CDR3 bases: TGCGCCAGCAGTTGGGACAGGGCCAACTATGGCTACACCTTC.

The V and J genes are TRBV5-1 and TRBJ1-1; 9 bases align to TRBD1. In germline, CDR1 is SGHRS, CDR2 YFSETQ. V was clipped by 0 bases and J by 4 bases; unmatched bases: 7. This CDR3 spans 16 amino acids. The CDR3: CASSLGGTGSFTEAFF. Here the CDR3 DNA reads TGCGCCAGCAGCTTGGGTGGGACAGGGAGTTTCACTGAAGCTTTCTTT.